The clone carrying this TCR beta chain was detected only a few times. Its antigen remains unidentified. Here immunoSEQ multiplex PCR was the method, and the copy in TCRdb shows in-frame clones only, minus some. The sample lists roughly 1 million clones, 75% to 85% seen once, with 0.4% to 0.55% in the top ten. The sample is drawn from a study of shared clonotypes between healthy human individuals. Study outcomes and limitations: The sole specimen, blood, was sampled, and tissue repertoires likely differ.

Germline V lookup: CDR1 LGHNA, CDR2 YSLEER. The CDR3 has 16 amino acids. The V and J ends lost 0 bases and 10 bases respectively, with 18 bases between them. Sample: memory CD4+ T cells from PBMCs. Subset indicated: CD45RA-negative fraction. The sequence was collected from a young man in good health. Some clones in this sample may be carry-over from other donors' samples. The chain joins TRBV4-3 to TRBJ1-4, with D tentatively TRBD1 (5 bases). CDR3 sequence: CASSQDRAGAGGKLFF. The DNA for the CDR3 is TGCGCCAGCAGCCAAGATCGGGCCGGGGCCGGGGGAAAACTGTTTTTT.